A single TCR beta chain is shown here with its context. Its target is not known. Sequencing of TCR beta was performed on blood CD8+ T cells and on blood CD4+ T cells. TEMRA cells underwent FACS enrichment and CD8+ and CD4+ T cells underwent negative isolation. The entry originates in a study of CD8 T cells in Susac syndrome. Study findings and constraints: The study's TCR sequencing and HLA analysis drew on a certain number of individuals. That number was acknowledged as relatively small.

The RNA input was about 0.5 to 1 ug, and it was reverse transcribed with random hexamers. Amplification of TCR beta CDR3 was carried out by immunoSEQ multiplex PCR, which covered 54 Vbeta and 13 Jbeta segments. TCRdb reprocessed the immunoSEQ multiplex PCR reads via MiXCR and lists one record per CDR3 protein. The table lists roughly 120,000 distinct CDR3 sequences, just over 90% of them singletons. Trimming pared 6 bases from V and 14 bases from J, leaving 18 bases between. Germline CDR1 is MNHNY and CDR2 is SVGAGI (reference sequence). The CDR3 sequence is 12 residues long. V is TRBV6-6 and J is TRBJ2-3; TRBD2 might be the D (6 bases). Input material: CD8+ T cells from PBMCs. The sequence was collected from a human donor with multiple sclerosis. The CDR3 protein is CASSYPGRSRYF. In nucleotides, the CDR3 is TGTGCCAGCAGCTACCCCGGGAGATCGCGGTATTTT.